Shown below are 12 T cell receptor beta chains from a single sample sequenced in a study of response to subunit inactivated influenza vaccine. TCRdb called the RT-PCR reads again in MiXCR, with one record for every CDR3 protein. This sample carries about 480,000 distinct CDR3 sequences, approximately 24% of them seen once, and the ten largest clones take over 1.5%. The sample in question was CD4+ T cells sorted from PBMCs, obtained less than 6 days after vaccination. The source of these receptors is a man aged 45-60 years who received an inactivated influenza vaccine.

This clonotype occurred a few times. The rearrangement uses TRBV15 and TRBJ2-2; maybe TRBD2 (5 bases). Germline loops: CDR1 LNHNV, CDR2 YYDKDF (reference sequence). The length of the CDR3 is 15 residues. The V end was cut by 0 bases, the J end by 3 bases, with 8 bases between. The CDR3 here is CATSRDFGDTGELFF. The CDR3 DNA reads TGTGCCACCAGCAGAGATTTCGGGGACACCGGGGAGCTGTTTTTT.

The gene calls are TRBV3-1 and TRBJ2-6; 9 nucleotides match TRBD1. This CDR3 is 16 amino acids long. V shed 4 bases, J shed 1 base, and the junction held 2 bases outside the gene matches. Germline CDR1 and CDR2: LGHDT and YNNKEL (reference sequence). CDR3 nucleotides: TGTGCCAGCAGCCCCGGACAGGGGTCTGGGGCCAACGTCCTGACTTTC. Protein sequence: CASSPGQGSGANVLTF.

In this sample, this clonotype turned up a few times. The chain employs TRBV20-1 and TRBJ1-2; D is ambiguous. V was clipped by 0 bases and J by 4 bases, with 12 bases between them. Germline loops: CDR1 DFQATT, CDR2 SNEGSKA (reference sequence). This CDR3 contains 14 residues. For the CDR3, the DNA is TGCAGTGCTAGAGATCAGCCGGGAACCTATGGCTACACCTTC. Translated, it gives CSARDQPGTYGYTF.

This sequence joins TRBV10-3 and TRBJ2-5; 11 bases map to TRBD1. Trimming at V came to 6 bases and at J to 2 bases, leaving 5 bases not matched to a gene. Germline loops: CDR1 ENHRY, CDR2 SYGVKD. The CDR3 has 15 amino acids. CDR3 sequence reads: CAISWTGGSQETQYF. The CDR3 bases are TGTGCCATCAGCTGGACAGGGGGCTCACAAGAGACCCAGTACTTC.

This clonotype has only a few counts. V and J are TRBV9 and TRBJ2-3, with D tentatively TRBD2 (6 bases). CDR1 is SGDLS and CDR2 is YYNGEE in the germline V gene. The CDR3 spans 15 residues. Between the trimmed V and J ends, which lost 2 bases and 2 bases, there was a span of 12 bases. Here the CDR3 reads CASSVYGGNTDTQYF. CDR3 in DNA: TGTGCCAGCAGCGTTTACGGGGGAAACACAGATACGCAGTATTTT.

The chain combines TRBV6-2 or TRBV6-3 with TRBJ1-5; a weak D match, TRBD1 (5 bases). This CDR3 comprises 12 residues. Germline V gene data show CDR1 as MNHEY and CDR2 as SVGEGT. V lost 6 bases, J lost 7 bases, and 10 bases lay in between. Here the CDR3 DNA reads TGTGCCAGCAGCCGCGGGGGGCAGCCCCAGCATTTT. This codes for CASSRGGQPQHF.

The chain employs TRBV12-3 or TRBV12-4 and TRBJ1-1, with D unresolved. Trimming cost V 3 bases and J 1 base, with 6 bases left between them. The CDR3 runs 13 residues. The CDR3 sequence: CASSFAQNTEAFF. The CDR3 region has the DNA TGTGCCAGCAGTTTCGCCCAGAACACTGAAGCTTTCTTT.

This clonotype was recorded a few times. CDR3 loop: CASRRGQDNEQFF. Written as DNA, the CDR3 is TGTGCCAGCAGACGCGGACAGGACAATGAGCAGTTCTTC. This chain joins TRBV12-3 or TRBV12-4 and TRBJ2-1; 7 bases map to TRBD1. The CDR3 contains 13 residues. V lost 6 bases and J lost 5; bases outside the gene matches: 4.

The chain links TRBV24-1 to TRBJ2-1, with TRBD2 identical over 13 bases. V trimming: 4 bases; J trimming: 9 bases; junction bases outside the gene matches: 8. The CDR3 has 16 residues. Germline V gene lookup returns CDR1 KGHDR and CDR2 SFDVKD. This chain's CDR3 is CATSDPLAGGSGEQFF. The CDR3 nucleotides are TGTGCCACCAGTGACCCACTAGCGGGAGGGTCTGGTGAGCAGTTCTTC.

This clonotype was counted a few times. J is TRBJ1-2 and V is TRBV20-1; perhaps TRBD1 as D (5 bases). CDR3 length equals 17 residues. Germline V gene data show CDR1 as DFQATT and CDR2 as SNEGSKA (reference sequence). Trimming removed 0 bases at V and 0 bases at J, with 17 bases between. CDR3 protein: CSARDSGGAESNYGYTF. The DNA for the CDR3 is TGCAGTGCTAGAGACTCAGGCGGGGCAGAGTCTAACTATGGCTACACCTTC.

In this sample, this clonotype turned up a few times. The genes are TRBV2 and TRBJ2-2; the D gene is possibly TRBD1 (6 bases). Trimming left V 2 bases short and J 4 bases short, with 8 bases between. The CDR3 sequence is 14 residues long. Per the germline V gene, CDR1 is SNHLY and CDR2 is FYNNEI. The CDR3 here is CASSERTATGELFF. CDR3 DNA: TGTGCCAGCAGTGAAAGGACAGCCACCGGGGAGCTGTTTTTT.

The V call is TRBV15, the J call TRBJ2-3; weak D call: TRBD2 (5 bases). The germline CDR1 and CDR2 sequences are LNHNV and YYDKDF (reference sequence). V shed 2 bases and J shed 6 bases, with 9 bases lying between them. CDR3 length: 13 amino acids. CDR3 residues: CATSRPPGDTQYF. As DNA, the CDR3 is TGTGCCACCAGCAGACCCCCGGGGGATACGCAGTATTTT.